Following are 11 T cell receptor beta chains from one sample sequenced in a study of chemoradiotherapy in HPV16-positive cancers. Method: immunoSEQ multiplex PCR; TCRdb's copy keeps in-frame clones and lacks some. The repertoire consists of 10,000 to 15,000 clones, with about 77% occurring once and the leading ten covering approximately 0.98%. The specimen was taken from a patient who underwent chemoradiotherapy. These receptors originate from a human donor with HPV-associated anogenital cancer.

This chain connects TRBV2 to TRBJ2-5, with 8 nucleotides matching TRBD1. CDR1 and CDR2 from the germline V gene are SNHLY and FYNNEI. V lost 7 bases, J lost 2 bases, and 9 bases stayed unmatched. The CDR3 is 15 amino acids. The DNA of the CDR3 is TGTGCCAGCAAGACTGCTAGGACAGGGCAAGAGACCCAGTACTTC. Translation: CASKTARTGQETQYF.

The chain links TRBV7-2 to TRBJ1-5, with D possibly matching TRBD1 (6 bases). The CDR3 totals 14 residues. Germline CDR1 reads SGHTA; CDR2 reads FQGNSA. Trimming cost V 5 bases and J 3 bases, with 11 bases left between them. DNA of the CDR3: TGTGCCAGCAGCGAAGGGGGAGACAATCAGCCCCAGCATTTT. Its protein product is CASSEGGDNQPQHF.

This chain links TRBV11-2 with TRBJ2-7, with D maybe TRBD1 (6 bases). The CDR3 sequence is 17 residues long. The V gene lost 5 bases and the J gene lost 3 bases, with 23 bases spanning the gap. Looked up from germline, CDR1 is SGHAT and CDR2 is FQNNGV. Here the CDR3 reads CASSLPTGKGPSYEQYF. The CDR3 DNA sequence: TGTGCCAGCAGCCTACCGACAGGAAAGGGGCCGAGCTACGAGCAGTACTTC.

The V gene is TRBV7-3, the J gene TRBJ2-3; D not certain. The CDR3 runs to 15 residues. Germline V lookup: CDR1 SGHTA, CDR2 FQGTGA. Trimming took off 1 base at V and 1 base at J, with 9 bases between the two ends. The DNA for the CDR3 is TGTGCCAGCAGCTTAAGCGACCTCCGCACAGATACGCAGTATTTT. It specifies CASSLSDLRTDTQYF.

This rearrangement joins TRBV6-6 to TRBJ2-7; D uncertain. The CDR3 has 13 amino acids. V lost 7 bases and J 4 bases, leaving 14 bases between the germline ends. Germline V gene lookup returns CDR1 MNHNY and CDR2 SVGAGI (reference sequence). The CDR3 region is CASILSPGYEQYF. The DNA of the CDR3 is TGTGCCAGCATCCTATCCCCCGGGTACGAGCAGTACTTC.

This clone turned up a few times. The CDR3 nucleotides are TGTGCCAGTAGTACAGACGGTACCTACGAGCAGTACTTC. It codes for CASSTDGTYEQYF. The V and J genes are TRBV19 and TRBJ2-7, with D unclear. The CDR3 spans 13 residues. CDR1 is LNHDA and CDR2 is SQIVND in the germline V gene (reference sequence). The V and J ends lost 4 bases and 2 bases respectively, with 9 bases between them.

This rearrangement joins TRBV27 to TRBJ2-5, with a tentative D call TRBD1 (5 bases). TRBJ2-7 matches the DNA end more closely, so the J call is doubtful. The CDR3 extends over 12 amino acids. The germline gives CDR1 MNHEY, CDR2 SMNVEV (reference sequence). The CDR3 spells CASSTGLAEQYF. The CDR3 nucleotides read TGTGCCAGCAGCACAGGCCTCGCCGAGCAGTACTTC.

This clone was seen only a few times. The CDR3 sequence: CASRGQGSTDTQYF. The CDR3 DNA follows: TGTGCCAGCAGGGGACAGGGGAGCACAGATACGCAGTATTTT. The V call is TRBV27, the J call TRBJ2-3, with TRBD1 matching over 10 bases. CDR1 is MNHEY, CDR2 SMNVEV, per germline (reference sequence). The CDR3 totals 14 residues. V shed 6 bases and J 0 bases; nucleotides not matched to a gene: 0.

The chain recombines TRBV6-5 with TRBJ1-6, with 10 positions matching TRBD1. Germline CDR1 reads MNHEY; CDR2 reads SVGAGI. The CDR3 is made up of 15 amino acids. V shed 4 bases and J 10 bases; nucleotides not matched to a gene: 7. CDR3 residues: CASSSFGTGVSPLHF. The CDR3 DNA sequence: TGTGCCAGCAGTTCCTTTGGGACAGGGGTATCACCCCTCCACTTT.

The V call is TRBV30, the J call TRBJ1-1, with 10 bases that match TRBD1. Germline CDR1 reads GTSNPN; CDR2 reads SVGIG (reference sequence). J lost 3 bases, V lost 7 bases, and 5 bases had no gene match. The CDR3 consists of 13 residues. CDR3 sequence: CALTGGGDTEAFF. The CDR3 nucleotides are TGTGCCTTGACAGGGGGCGGGGACACTGAAGCTTTCTTT.

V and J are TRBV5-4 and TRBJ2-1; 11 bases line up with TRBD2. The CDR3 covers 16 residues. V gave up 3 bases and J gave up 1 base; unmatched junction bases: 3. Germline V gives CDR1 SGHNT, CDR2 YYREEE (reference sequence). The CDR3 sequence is CASSSASGGSYNEQFF. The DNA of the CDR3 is TGTGCCAGCAGCTCGGCTAGCGGGGGGTCCTACAATGAGCAGTTCTTC.